Reported below is one T cell receptor beta chain. Its antigen is not identified. The entry originates in a study of monozygotic twins with inflammatory bowel disease. Germline V gene data show CDR1 as LNHNV and CDR2 as YYDKDF (reference sequence). This CDR3 region has 15 residues. Using eight separate reactions per sample, the authors generated cDNA. TCRdb reprocessed the 5' RACE reads, keeping one entry per CDR3 protein, no DNA. Its listing shows about 160,000 distinct CDR3 sequences. Study results and limitations: Any single strong signal or clonotype tied to IBD lacked support. Researchers were unable to tell different T cell subtypes apart.

With no T cell sorting beforehand, total RNA was isolated from whole blood. This TCR was sampled from a human donor with ulcerative colitis or Crohn's disease, or a healthy co-twin of an affected twin (not recorded which). Sequenced: blood. This chain uses TRBV15 with TRBJ1-3. The CDR3 spells CATSSAVDSGNTIYF.